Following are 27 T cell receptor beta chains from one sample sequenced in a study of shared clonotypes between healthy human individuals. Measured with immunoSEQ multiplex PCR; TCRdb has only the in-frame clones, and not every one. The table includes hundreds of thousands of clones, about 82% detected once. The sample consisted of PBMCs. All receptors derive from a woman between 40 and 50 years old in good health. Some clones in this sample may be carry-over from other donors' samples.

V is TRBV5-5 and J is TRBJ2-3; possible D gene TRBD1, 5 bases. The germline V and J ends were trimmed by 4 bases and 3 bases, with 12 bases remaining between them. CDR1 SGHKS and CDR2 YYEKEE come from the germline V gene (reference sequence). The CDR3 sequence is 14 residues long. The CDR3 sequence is CASSRAGWTDTQYF. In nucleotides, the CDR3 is TGTGCCAGCAGCCGGGCAGGGTGGACAGATACGCAGTATTTT.

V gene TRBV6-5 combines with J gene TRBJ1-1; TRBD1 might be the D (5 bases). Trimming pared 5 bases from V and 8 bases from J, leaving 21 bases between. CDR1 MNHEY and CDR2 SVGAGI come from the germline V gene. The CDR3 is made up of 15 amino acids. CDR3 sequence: CASSPGTGGYSEAFF. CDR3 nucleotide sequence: TGTGCCAGCAGTCCCGGAACAGGAGGTTATAGCGAAGCTTTCTTT.

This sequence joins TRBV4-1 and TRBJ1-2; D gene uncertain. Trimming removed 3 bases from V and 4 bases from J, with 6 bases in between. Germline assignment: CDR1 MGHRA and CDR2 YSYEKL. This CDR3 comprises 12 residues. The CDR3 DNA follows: TGCGCCAGCAGCCACGAGTTCTATGGCTACACCTTC. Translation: CASSHEFYGYTF.

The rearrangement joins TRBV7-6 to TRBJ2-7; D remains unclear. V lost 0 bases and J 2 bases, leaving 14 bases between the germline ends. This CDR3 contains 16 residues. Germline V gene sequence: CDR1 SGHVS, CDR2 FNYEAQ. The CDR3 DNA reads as TGTGCCAGCAGCTTAGCCGAAGGTCCCGGACCCTACGAGCAGTACTTC. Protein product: CASSLAEGPGPYEQYF.

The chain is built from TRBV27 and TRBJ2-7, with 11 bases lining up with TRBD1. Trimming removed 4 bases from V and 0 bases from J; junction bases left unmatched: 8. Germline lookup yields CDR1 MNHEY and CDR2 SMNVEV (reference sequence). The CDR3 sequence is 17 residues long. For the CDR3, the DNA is TGTGCCAGCAGTTCCCGACCCGGGACAGGGGGCTCCTACGAGCAGTACTTC. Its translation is CASSSRPGTGGSYEQYF.

The CDR3 region is CAIKSAGSSYEQYF. CDR3 DNA sequence: TGTGCCATCAAGTCCGCAGGGAGCTCCTACGAGCAGTACTTC. J is TRBJ2-7 and V is TRBV10-3; D possibly matches TRBD1 or TRBD2 (5 bases each). Germline V gene sequence: CDR1 ENHRY, CDR2 SYGVKD. This CDR3 has 14 residues. Trimming pared 7 bases from V and 0 bases from J, leaving 13 bases between.

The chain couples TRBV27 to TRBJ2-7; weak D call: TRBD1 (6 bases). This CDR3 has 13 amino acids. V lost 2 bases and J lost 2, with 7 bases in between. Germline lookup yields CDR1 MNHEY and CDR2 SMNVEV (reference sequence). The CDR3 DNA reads TGTGCCAGCAGTTTAACAGGGCCCTACGAGCAGTACTTC. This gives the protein CASSLTGPYEQYF.

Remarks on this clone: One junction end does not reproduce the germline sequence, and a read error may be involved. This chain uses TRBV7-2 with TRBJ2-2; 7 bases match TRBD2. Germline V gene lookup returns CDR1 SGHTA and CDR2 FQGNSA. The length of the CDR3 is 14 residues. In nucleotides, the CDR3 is TGTGCCACCAGCGGGATTTCGAACACCGGGGAGCTGTTTTTT. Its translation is CATSGISNTGELFF.

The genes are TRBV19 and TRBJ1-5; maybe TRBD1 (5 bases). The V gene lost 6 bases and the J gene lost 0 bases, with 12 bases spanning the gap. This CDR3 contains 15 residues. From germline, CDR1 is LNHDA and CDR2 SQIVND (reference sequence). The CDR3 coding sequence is TGTGCCAGTAGGATACGGGACGATAGCAATCAGCCCCAGCATTTT. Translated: CASRIRDDSNQPQHF.

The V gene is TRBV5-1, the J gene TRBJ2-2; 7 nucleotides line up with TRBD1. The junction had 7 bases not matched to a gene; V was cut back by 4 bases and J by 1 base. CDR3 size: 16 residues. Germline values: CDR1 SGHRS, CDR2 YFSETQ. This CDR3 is CASSIGAGGNTGELFF. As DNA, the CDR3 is TGCGCCAGCAGCATCGGAGCAGGGGGGAACACCGGGGAGCTGTTTTTT.

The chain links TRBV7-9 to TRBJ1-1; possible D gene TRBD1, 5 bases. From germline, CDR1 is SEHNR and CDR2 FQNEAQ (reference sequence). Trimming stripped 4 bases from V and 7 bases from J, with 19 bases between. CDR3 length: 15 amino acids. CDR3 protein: CASSSYPVGRSEAFF. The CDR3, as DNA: TGTGCCAGCAGCTCCTACCCGGTGGGGCGGAGTGAAGCTTTCTTT.

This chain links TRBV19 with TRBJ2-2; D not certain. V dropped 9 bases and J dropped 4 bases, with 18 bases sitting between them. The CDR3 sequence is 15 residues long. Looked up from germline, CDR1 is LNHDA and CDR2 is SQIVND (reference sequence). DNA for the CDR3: TGTGCCAGAAACCGGGCTGAGGTGGGCACCGGGGAGCTGTTTTTT. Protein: CARNRAEVGTGELFF.

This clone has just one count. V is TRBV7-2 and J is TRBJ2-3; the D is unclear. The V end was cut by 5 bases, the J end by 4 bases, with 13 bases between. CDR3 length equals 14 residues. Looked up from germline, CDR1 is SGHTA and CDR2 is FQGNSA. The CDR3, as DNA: TGTGCCAGCAGCCCCGGACCCCCCCCAGATACGCAGTATTTT. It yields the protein CASSPGPPPDTQYF. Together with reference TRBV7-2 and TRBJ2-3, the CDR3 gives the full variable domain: GAGVSQSPSNKVTEKGKDVELRCDPISGHTALYWYRQSLGQGLEFLIYFQGNSAPDKSGLPSDRFSAERTGGSVSTLTIQRTQQEDSAVYLCASSPGPPPDTQYFGPGTRLTVL.

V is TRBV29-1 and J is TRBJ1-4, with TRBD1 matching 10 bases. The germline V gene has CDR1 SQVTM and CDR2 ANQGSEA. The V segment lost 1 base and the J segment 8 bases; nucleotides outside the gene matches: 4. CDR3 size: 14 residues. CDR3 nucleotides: TGCAGCGTTGAAGCGGGGACAGGGGTCGAAAAACTGTTTTTT. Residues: CSVEAGTGVEKLFF. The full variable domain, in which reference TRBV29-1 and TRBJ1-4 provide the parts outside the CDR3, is SAVISQKPSRDICQRGTSLTIQCQVDSQVTMMFWYRQQPGQSLTLIATANQGSEATYESGFVIDKFPISRPNLTFSTLTVSNMSPEDSSIYLCSVEAGTGVEKLFFGSGTQLSVL.

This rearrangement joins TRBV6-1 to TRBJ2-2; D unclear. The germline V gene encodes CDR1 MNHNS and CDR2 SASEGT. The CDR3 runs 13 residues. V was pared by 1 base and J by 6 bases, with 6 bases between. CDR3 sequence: CASSEGVSGELFF. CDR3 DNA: TGTGCCAGCAGTGAAGGGGTTTCCGGGGAGCTGTTTTTT.

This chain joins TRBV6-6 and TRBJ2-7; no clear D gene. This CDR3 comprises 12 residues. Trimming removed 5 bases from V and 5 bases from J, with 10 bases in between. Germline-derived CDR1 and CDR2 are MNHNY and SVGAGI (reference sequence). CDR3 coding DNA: TGTGCCAGCAGTCTTCACGGCAACGAGCAGTACTTC. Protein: CASSLHGNEQYF.

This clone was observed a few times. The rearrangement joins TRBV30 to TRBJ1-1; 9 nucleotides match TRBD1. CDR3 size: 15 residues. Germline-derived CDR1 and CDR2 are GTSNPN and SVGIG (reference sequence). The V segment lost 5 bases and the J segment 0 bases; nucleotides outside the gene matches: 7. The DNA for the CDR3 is TGTGCCTGGGGGGACAGGGTAAATATGAACACTGAAGCTTTCTTT. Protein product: CAWGDRVNMNTEAFF.

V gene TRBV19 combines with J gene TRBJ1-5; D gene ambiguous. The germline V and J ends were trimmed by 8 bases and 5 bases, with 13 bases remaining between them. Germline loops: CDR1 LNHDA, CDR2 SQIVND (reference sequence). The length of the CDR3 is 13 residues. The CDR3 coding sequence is TGTGCCAGTGGTAGCCAGAGGGATCAGCCCCAGCATTTT. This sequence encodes CASGSQRDQPQHF.

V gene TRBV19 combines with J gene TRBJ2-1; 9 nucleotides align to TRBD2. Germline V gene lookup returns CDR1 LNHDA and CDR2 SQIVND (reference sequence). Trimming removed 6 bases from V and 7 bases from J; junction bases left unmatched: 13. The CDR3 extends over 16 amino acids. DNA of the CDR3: TGTGCCAGTAGCGCCCTAGCGGGAAACTGGGGTAATGAGCAGTTCTTC. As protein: CASSALAGNWGNEQFF.

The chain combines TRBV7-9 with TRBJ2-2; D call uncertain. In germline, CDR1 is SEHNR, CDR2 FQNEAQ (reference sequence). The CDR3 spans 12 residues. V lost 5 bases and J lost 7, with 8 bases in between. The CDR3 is CASSQDGGELFF. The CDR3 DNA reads TGTGCCAGCAGCCAGGACGGCGGGGAGCTGTTTTTT.

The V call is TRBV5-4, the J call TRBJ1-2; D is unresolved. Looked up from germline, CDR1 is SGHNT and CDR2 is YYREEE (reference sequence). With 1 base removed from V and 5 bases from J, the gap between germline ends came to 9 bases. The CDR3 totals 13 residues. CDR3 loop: CASSLRTAYGYTF. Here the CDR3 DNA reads TGTGCCAGCAGCTTGCGGACCGCGTATGGCTACACCTTC.

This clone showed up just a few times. The CDR3: CASSLGLRNYGYTF. In DNA form, the CDR3 reads TGTGCCAGCAGCTTGGGCCTGCGAAACTATGGCTACACCTTC. This chain connects TRBV5-6 to TRBJ1-2; D not resolved. Germline lookup yields CDR1 SGHDT and CDR2 YYEEEE. V lost 0 bases, J lost 2 bases, and 8 bases lay in between. The CDR3 contains 14 residues.

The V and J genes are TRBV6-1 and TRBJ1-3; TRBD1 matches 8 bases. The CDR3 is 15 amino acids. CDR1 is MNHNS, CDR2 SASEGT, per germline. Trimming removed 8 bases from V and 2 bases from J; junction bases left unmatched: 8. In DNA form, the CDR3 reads TGTGCCAGCCTCCTGGGACAGGCCGCTGGAAACACCATATATTTT. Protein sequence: CASLLGQAAGNTIYF.

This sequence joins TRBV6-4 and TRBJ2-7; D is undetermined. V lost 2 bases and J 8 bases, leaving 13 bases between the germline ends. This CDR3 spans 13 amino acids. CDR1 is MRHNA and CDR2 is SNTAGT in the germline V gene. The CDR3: CASSDNYGLKQYF. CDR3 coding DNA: TGTGCCAGCAGTGACAACTACGGGTTAAAGCAGTACTTC.

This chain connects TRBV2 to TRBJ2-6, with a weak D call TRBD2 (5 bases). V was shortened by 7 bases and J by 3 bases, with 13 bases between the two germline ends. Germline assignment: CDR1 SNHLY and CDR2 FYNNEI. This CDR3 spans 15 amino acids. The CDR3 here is CASIPWESGANVLTF. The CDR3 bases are TGTGCCAGCATCCCGTGGGAGAGTGGGGCCAACGTCCTGACTTTC.

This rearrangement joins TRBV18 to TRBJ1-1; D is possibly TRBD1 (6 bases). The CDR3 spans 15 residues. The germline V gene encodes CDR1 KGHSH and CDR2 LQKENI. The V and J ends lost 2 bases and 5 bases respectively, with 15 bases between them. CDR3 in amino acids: CASSPGGRGGTEAFF. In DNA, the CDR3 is TGTGCCAGCTCACCAGGGGGCAGGGGTGGGACTGAAGCTTTCTTT.

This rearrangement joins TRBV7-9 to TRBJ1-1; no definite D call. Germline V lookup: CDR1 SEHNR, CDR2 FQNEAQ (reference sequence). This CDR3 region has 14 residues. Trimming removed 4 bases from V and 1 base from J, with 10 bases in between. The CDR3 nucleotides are TGTGCCAGCAGCTCATTATTGGGGAACACTGAAGCTTTCTTT. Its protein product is CASSSLLGNTEAFF.